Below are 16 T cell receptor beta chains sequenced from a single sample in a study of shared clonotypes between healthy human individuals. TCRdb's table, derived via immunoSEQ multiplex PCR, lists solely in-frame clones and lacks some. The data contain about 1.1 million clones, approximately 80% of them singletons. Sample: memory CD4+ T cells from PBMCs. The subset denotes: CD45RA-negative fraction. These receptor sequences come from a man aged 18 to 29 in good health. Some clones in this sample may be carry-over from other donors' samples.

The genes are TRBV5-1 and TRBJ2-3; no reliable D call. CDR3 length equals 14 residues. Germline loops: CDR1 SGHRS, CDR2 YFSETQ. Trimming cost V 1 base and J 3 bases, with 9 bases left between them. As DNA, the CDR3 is TGCGCCAGCAGCTTGCTACCGATGACAGATACGCAGTATTTT. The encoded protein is CASSLLPMTDTQYF.

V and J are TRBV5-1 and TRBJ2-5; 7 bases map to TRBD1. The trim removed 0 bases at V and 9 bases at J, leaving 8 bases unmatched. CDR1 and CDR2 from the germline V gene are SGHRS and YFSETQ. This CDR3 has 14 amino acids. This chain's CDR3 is CASSLAKGAKAQYF. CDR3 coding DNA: TGCGCCAGCAGCTTGGCCAAGGGGGCGAAGGCCCAGTACTTC.

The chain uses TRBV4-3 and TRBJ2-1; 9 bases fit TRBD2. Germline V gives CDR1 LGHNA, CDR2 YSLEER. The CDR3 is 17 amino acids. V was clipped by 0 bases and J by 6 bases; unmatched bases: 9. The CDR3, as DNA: TGCGCCAGCAGCCAAGATCCGAGCGGGAGGAAGGGCAATGAGCAGTTCTTC. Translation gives CASSQDPSGRKGNEQFF.

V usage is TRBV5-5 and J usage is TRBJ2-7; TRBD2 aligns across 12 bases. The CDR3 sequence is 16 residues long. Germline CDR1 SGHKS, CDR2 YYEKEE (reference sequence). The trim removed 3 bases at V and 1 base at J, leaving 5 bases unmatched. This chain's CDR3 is CASSSTLAGGSYEQYF. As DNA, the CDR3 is TGTGCCAGCAGCTCTACACTAGCGGGAGGTTCCTACGAGCAGTACTTC.

The CDR3 DNA reads as TGTGCCAGCAGTCCCCGAGGATTCACTGGTAGCAATCAGCCCCAGCATTTT. Protein: CASSPRGFTGSNQPQHF. This chain joins TRBV27 and TRBJ1-5; no reliable D call. The V end lost 5 bases, the J end lost 0 bases, and 17 bases lay between the germline ends. Germline CDR1 MNHEY, CDR2 SMNVEV (reference sequence). The CDR3 is made up of 17 amino acids.

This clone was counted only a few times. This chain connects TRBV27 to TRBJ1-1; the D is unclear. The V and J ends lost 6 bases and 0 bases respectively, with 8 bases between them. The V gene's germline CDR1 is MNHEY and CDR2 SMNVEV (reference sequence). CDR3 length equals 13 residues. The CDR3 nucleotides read TGTGCCAGCAGCCGCTACATGAACACTGAAGCTTTCTTT. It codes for CASSRYMNTEAFF.

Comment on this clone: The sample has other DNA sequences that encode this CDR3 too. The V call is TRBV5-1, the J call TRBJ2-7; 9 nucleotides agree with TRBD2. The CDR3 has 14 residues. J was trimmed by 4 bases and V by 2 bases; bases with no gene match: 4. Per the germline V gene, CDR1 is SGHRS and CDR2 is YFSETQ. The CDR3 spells CASSLGSGSYEQYF. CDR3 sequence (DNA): TGCGCCAGCAGCTTAGGTAGCGGGAGTTACGAGCAGTACTTC.

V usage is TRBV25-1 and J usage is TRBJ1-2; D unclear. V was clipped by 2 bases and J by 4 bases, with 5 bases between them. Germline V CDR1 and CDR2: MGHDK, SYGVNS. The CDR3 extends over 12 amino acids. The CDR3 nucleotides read TGTGCCAGCAGTGAAAACAGCTATGGCTACACCTTC. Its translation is CASSENSYGYTF.

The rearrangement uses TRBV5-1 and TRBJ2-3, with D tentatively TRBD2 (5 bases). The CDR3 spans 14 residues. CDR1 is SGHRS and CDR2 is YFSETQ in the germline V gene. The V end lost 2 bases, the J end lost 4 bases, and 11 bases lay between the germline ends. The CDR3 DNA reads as TGCGCCAGCAGCTTACAGCGGAGCCCAGATACGCAGTATTTT. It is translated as CASSLQRSPDTQYF.

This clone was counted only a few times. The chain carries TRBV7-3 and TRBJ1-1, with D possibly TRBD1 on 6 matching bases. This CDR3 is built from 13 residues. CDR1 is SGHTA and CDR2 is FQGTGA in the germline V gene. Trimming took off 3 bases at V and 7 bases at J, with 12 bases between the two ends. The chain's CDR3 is CASSFRQGLEAFF. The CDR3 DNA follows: TGTGCCAGCAGCTTCAGGCAGGGGCTTGAAGCTTTCTTT.

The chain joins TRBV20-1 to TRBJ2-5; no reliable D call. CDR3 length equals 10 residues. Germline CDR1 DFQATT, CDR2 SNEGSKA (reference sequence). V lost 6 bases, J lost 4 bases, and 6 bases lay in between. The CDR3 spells CSAQAETQYF. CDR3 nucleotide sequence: TGCAGTGCCCAAGCAGAGACCCAGTACTTC.

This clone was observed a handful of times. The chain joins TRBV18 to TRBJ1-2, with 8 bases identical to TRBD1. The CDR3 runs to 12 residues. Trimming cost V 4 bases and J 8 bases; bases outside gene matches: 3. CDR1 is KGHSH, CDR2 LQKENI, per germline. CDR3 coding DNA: TGTGCCAGCTCACTGACAGGGGAGGGCTACACCTTC. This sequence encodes CASSLTGEGYTF. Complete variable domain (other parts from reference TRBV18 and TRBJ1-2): NAGVMQNPRHLVRRRGQEARLRCSPMKGHSHVYWYRQLPEEGLKFMVYLQKENIIDESGMPKERFSAEFPKEGPSILRIQQVVRGDSAAYFCASSLTGEGYTFGSGTRLTVV.

CDR3: CASSPGTANLFYEQYF. The CDR3 DNA reads as TGTGCCAGCAGCCCGGGGACAGCCAACCTATTCTACGAGCAGTACTTC. The chain uses TRBV9 and TRBJ2-7; 7 positions agree with TRBD1. The V segment lost 4 bases and the J segment 3 bases; nucleotides outside the gene matches: 13. The germline V gene has CDR1 SGDLS and CDR2 YYNGEE. This CDR3 spans 16 amino acids.

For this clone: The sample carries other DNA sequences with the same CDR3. The CDR3 spells CASSPGRDYEQYF. The CDR3 DNA sequence: TGTGCCAGCTCACCAGGTCGGGACTACGAGCAGTACTTC. The V and J genes are TRBV18 and TRBJ2-7; TRBD2 might be the D (5 bases). This CDR3 has 13 amino acids. The V end lost 2 bases, the J end lost 3 bases, and 8 bases lay between the germline ends. Germline CDR1 and CDR2: KGHSH and LQKENI.

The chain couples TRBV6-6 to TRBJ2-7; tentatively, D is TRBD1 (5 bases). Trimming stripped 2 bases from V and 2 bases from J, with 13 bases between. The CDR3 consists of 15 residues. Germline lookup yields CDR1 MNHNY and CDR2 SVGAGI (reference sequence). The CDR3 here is CASSYGAGITYEQYF. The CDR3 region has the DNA TGTGCCAGCAGTTACGGGGCAGGGATCACCTACGAGCAGTACTTC.

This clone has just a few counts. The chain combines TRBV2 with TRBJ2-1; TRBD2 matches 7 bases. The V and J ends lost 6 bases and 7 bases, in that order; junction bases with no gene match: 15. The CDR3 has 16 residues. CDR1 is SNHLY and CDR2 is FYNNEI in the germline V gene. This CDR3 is CASSVETSSRRNEQFF. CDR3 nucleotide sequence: TGTGCCAGCAGCGTAGAGACTAGCTCGAGGAGGAATGAGCAGTTCTTC.